The following is a T cell receptor (beta chain) sequence with its context. The data were taken from a study of blood T cell repertoires in COVID-19. About the research overall: The United States, Italy and Spain were the sources of the acute and convalescent COVID-19 samples. PBMCs, B-cell-depleted T cells, or T cells were the source of the cDNA or gDNA that made up the material.

The CDR3 totals 15 residues. V dropped 4 bases and J dropped 4; count of bases not matched to a gene: 8. The V gene's germline CDR1 is SGHVS and CDR2 FNYEAQ. Sequencing used immunoSEQ multiplex PCR; TCRdb keeps in-frame clones, though not all of them. The sample shows tens of thousands of clones, 80% of them seen only once. The rearrangement joins TRBV7-6 to TRBJ2-5; TRBD2 aligns across 8 bases. This clonotype was sampled from a woman in her seventies with acute or convalescent COVID-19. The sequenced sample consisted of peripheral blood. The CDR3 reads CASSSQLAGGETQYF. CDR3 in DNA: TGTGCCAGCAGCTCTCAACTGGCGGGGGGAGAGACCCAGTACTTC.